The 13 T cell receptor beta chains given below trace back to one sample, sequenced in a study of OX40 agonist ivuxolimab in advanced cancers. Sequencing used immunoSEQ multiplex PCR; TCRdb keeps in-frame clones, though not all of them. Of around 23,000 clones in the sample, less than 90% were seen once. The input for sequencing was CD4+ or CD8+ T cells sorted from blood, taken in a trial of the OX40 agonist ivuxolimab. The receptors originated from an adult with an advanced solid tumor such as melanoma, head and neck, liver or kidney cancer.

The gene calls are TRBV6-1 and TRBJ2-7; 8 bases are a match to TRBD2. The CDR3 runs to 15 residues. J lost 0 bases, V lost 6 bases, and 7 bases had no gene match. The germline CDR1 and CDR2 sequences are MNHNS and SASEGT. The CDR3 DNA reads TGTGCCAGCAGACTAGCGGCGGGGAGCTCCTACGAGCAGTACTTC. It translates to CASRLAAGSSYEQYF.

This chain links TRBV19 with TRBJ1-1, with D hard to call. Germline CDR1 is LNHDA and CDR2 is SQIVND (reference sequence). Trimming removed 4 bases from V and 4 bases from J, with 10 bases in between. The CDR3 covers 13 residues. In DNA, the CDR3 is TGTGCCAGTAGTAGATTTAAAGGCACTGAAGCTTTCTTT. Translation: CASSRFKGTEAFF. Variable domain in full (rest from reference TRBV19 and TRBJ1-1): DGGITQSPKYLFRKEGQNVTLSCEQNLNHDAMYWYRQDPGQGLRLIYYSQIVNDFQKGDIAEGYSVSREKKESFPLTVTSAQKNPTAFYLCASSRFKGTEAFFGQGTRLTVV.

The chain joins TRBV7-9 to TRBJ2-7; 9 positions match TRBD2. The V gene end was trimmed by 1 base and the J gene end by 6 bases; junction bases not matched to a gene: 7. The CDR3 has 15 residues. Germline V gives CDR1 SEHNR, CDR2 FQNEAQ (reference sequence). CDR3: CASSLGAGGPLEQYF. In DNA form, the CDR3 reads TGTGCCAGCAGCTTAGGCGCGGGAGGGCCGCTCGAGCAGTACTTC.

The rearrangement links TRBV7-6 to TRBJ1-1, with TRBD1 matching over 7 bases. The germline V gene encodes CDR1 SGHVS and CDR2 FNYEAQ. The length of the CDR3 is 16 residues. V lost 6 bases and J lost 3; bases outside the gene matches: 13. For the CDR3, the DNA is TGTGCCAGCAGAAAAACAGGGGACGACGGGGACACTGAAGCTTTCTTT. It is translated as CASRKTGDDGDTEAFF.

The V and J genes are TRBV11-2 and TRBJ2-1, with D perhaps matching TRBD2 (6 bases). V was trimmed by 2 bases and J by 4 bases, leaving 9 bases between them. CDR3 length equals 14 residues. Germline CDR1 SGHAT, CDR2 FQNNGV. CDR3 residues: CASSLLANYNEQFF. The CDR3 DNA reads as TGTGCCAGCAGCTTACTAGCGAATTACAATGAGCAGTTCTTC. Full variable domain (outside the CDR3, taken from reference TRBV11-2 and TRBJ2-1): EAGVAQSPRYKIIEKRQSVAFWCNPISGHATLYWYQQILGQGPKLLIQFQNNGVVDDSQLPKDRFSAERLKGVDSTLKIQPAKLEDSAVYLCASSLLANYNEQFFGPGTRLTVL.

The chain employs TRBV10-3 and TRBJ2-7; D not certain. The CDR3 loop spans 13 amino acids. Germline V gene sequence: CDR1 ENHRY, CDR2 SYGVKD. V gave up 2 bases and J gave up 2 bases, with 7 bases separating them. The CDR3 here is CAISENKAYEQYF. CDR3 DNA: TGTGCCATCAGTGAGAACAAAGCCTACGAGCAGTACTTC.

This chain joins TRBV30 and TRBJ1-6; D may be TRBD1 (5 bases). Per germline, CDR1 GTSNPN and CDR2 SVGIG (reference sequence). CDR3 length equals 15 residues. The V and J ends lost 0 bases and 9 bases respectively, with 15 bases between them. The CDR3, as DNA: TGTGCCTGGAGTGTACTGGGGACCCCGGGTTCACCCCTCCACTTT. This encodes CAWSVLGTPGSPLHF.

This chain joins TRBV4-3 and TRBJ1-3; D gene ambiguous. V lost 0 bases and J 4 bases, leaving 13 bases between the germline ends. Looked up from germline, CDR1 is LGHNA and CDR2 is YSLEER. The CDR3 is made up of 16 amino acids. This chain's CDR3 is CASSQDTTGSGNTIYF. The DNA for the CDR3 is TGCGCCAGCAGCCAAGATACGACGGGGAGCGGAAACACCATATATTTT.

The rearrangement joins TRBV6-6 to TRBJ2-2; TRBD1 agrees at 7 bases. After removal of 6 bases from V and 6 bases from J, the junction contained 4 bases not matched to a gene. Germline V gives CDR1 MNHNY, CDR2 SVGAGI (reference sequence). The CDR3 consists of 13 residues. The CDR3 spells CASSLTGSGELFF. The CDR3 DNA reads as TGTGCCAGCAGCCTGACAGGGTCCGGGGAGCTGTTTTTT.

The chain employs TRBV2 and TRBJ2-1, with 8 bases that match TRBD2. Per germline, CDR1 SNHLY and CDR2 FYNNEI. CDR3 length: 15 residues. Trimming removed 4 bases from V and 2 bases from J; junction bases left unmatched: 4. The DNA for the CDR3 is TGTGCCAGCAGTGTTCGGGGGGGCACCTACAATGAGCAGTTCTTC. Translation gives CASSVRGGTYNEQFF.

The chain couples TRBV20-1 to TRBJ2-7, with D possibly TRBD1 on 5 matching bases. V lost 3 bases and J lost 3, with 6 bases in between. The CDR3 loop spans 11 amino acids. The germline V gene encodes CDR1 DFQATT and CDR2 SNEGSKA (reference sequence). CDR3: CSASTGYEQYF. The CDR3 nucleotides are TGCAGTGCTAGTACAGGCTACGAGCAGTACTTC.

V is TRBV10-3 and J is TRBJ1-1; unclear D gene. Trimming left V 10 bases short and J 5 bases short, with 14 bases between. Looked up from germline, CDR1 is ENHRY and CDR2 is SYGVKD. The CDR3 length is 12 residues. CDR3 bases: TGTGCCACGCGCCCCCCCGGGACTGAAGCTTTCTTT. Amino acids: CATRPPGTEAFF.

The gene calls are TRBV11-2 and TRBJ2-3, with 9 bases identical to TRBD2. Trimming cost V 5 bases and J 3 bases; bases outside gene matches: 12. The CDR3 length is 17 residues. Germline values: CDR1 SGHAT, CDR2 FQNNGV. Written as DNA, the CDR3 is TGTGCCAGCAGCCGAGAGGTAGCGGGAGAGGGGACAGATACGCAGTATTTT. It translates to CASSREVAGEGTDTQYF.